Listed below are T cell receptor beta chains from one sample, sequenced in a study of shared clonotypes between healthy human individuals. TCRdb's table, derived via immunoSEQ multiplex PCR, lists solely in-frame clones and lacks some. The sample shows 650,000 to 750,000 clones, roughly 70% of them seen only once. Sequencing was done on a sample of memory CD4+ T cells sorted from blood. The receptors originated from a woman under 40 in good health. Each CDR3 is given with its conserved first and last residue. The D gene is left open where the match is weak. A row's size may be missing; if present it is once, few, many or a size class.

V gene	D gene	J gene	clone size	CDR3 protein	CDR3 DNA
TRBV5-1	TRBD1	TRBJ2-5	-	CASSMGQGEETQYF	TGCGCCAGCAGCATGGGACAGGGAGAAGAGACCCAGTACTTC
TRBV19	-	TRBJ2-3	once	CASAMFGSTDTQYF	TGTGCCAGTGCAATGTTCGGGAGCACAGATACGCAGTATTTT
TRBV10-3	-	TRBJ2-3	-	CAVKAGPSADTQYF	TGTGCCGTCAAAGCGGGCCCTTCGGCAGATACGCAGTATTTT
TRBV30	-	TRBJ1-4	-	CAWSSGPDEKLFF	TGTGCCTGGAGTAGTGGCCCGGATGAAAAACTGTTTTTT
TRBV2	-	TRBJ2-3	-	CASSAWTSTDTQYF	TGTGCCAGCAGTGCCTGGACTAGCACAGATACGCAGTATTTT
TRBV5-1	-	TRBJ2-5	-	CASSLWGGETQYF	TGCGCCAGCAGCTTGTGGGGTGGAGAGACCCAGTACTTC
TRBV27	TRBD2	TRBJ2-3	-	CASKSGRAADTQYF	TGTGCCAGCAAGAGTGGGAGGGCCGCAGATACGCAGTATTTT
TRBV5-1	TRBD2	TRBJ2-5	-	CASRQALAVGGETQYF	TGCGCCAGCAGACAGGCACTAGCGGTGGGAGGAGAGACCCAGTACTTC
TRBV30	-	TRBJ2-7	-	CAQTGSPYEQYF	TGTGCCCAAACCGGGAGTCCCTACGAGCAGTACTTC
TRBV20-1	-	TRBJ2-7	-	CSADRSHEQYF	TGCAGTGCGGACCGATCGCACGAGCAGTACTTC
TRBV10-1	TRBD2	TRBJ2-1	-	CASGGTSGVSEQFF	TGCGCCAGCGGCGGGACTAGCGGGGTTAGTGAGCAGTTCTTC
TRBV9	-	TRBJ2-5	-	CASSPQGGETQYF	TGTGCCAGCAGCCCCCAAGGAGGAGAGACCCAGTACTTC
TRBV11-2	-	TRBJ2-1	-	CASSLDNLSSYNEQFF	TGTGCCAGCAGCTTAGATAATCTAAGCTCCTACAATGAGCAGTTCTTC
TRBV4-2	TRBD1	TRBJ1-3	once	CASSQDPGAGQGGLNTIYF	TGTGCCAGCAGCCAAGATCCGGGGGCCGGACAGGGAGGGTTGAACACCATATATTTT
TRBV14	TRBD2	TRBJ2-7	-	CASSQLGGLAGEQYF	TGTGCCAGCAGCCAGTTGGGGGGACTAGCTGGTGAGCAGTACTTC
TRBV7-2	TRBD1	TRBJ2-3	-	CASSIDPGQGFADTQYF	TGTGCCAGCAGTATCGACCCGGGACAGGGATTTGCAGATACGCAGTATTTT
TRBV5-1	TRBD2	TRBJ2-1	-	CASSLIAGGAMEQFF	TGCGCCAGCAGCTTGATAGCGGGAGGGGCAATGGAGCAGTTCTTC
TRBV11-2	-	TRBJ2-5	-	CASRQPGLRRETQYF	TGTGCCAGCAGACAACCGGGACTCCGGAGGGAGACCCAGTACTTC
TRBV2	TRBD2	TRBJ2-7	few	CASSGTSGRTYEQYF	TGTGCCAGCAGCGGGACTAGCGGGCGGACCTACGAGCAGTACTTC
TRBV19	TRBD1	TRBJ1-5	-	CATAGTGGVRGNQPQHF	TGTGCCACCGCCGGGACAGGGGGCGTTAGGGGCAATCAGCCCCAGCATTTT
TRBV5-1	TRBD2	TRBJ2-1	-	CASSVGLAGSSYNEQFF	TGCGCCAGCAGCGTTGGACTAGCGGGTAGCTCCTACAATGAGCAGTTCTTC
TRBV29-1	TRBD1	TRBJ2-3	-	CSVTGTGDADTQYF	TGCAGCGTTACCGGGACAGGGGACGCAGATACGCAGTATTTT
TRBV6-1	-	TRBJ2-2	-	CASSANRVGRASTGELFF	TGTGCCAGCAGTGCGAATCGAGTGGGCAGGGCCTCTACCGGGGAGCTGTTTTTT
TRBV11-2	-	TRBJ2-3	-	CASSPLFTDTQYF	TGTGCCAGCAGCCCCCTCTTCACAGATACGCAGTATTTT
TRBV6-5	TRBD1	TRBJ1-5	-	CASSRRQGVQPQHF	TGTGCCAGCAGCCGAAGACAGGGAGTCCAGCCCCAGCATTTT
TRBV9	-	TRBJ1-1	once	CASSAEGQMNTEAFF	TGTGCCAGCAGCGCAGAGGGGCAGATGAACACTGAAGCTTTCTTT
TRBV7-9	-	TRBJ2-7	-	CASSSDWDEQYF	TGTGCCAGCAGCTCCGACTGGGACGAGCAGTACTTC
TRBV30	TRBD1	TRBJ1-2	-	CAWSADRGLGYTF	TGTGCCTGGAGCGCGGACAGGGGGCTTGGCTACACCTTC
TRBV6-6	-	TRBJ2-7	-	CASSQTGSAYEQYF	TGTGCCAGCAGCCAAACAGGGAGTGCCTACGAGCAGTACTTC
TRBV10-3	-	TRBJ1-5	-	CAISDYREDNQPQHF	TGTGCCATCAGTGATTACAGGGAGGACAATCAGCCCCAGCATTTT
TRBV6-1	-	TRBJ2-7	-	CASRTGGLNYEQYF	TGTGCCAGCAGGACAGGCGGACTAAACTACGAGCAGTACTTC
TRBV19	TRBD2	TRBJ2-7	-	CASSPAGTSGYEQYF	TGTGCCAGTAGCCCGGCCGGGACTAGCGGCTACGAGCAGTACTTC